A selection of T cell receptor beta chains follows, all from one sample in a study of T cell changes during pregnancy in multiple sclerosis. Data came from immunoSEQ multiplex PCR; TCRdb stores just in-frame clones and leaves some out. The table records 85,000 to 100,000 clones, 85% to 95% of them present only once. The sequences come from peripheral blood, collected in the first trimester of pregnancy. These receptors originate from a female donor with multiple sclerosis, enrolled in a pregnancy study. The CDR3 runs from the conserved cysteine through the conserved F or W.

TRBV5-4	TRBJ2-3	CASSFIQGQTDTQYF
TRBV7-9	TRBJ1-2	CASSPPKAPYGYTF
TRBV7-2	TRBJ2-5	CASRPAGTRTSETQYF
TRBV7-9	TRBJ2-1	CASSGTSGHNEQFF
TRBV29-1	TRBJ1-1	CSVEYRANTEAFF
TRBV2	TRBJ1-5	CASREVYSNQPQHF
TRBV5-4	TRBJ1-1	CASSLGGHLNTEAFF
TRBV27	TRBJ2-2	CASSTWEWRGTGELFF
TRBV27	TRBJ2-7	CASSSMTGSYEQYF
TRBV19	TRBJ2-3	CASSIQNSHTQYF
TRBV27	TRBJ1-5	CASSPRTGIFQPQHF
TRBV19	TRBJ1-5	CASSFGQGAFQPQHF
TRBV9	TRBJ2-7	CASSVGLDISYEQYF
TRBV11-1	TRBJ2-1	CASSLRGGAEQFF
TRBV28	TRBJ1-4	CASFSNEKLFF
TRBV4-2	TRBJ2-7	CASSQIAGGKYEQYF
TRBV2	TRBJ2-3	CASSEWGTSTDTQYF
TRBV2	TRBJ1-1	CASSAGQGVTEAFF
TRBV4-3	TRBJ2-3	CASSQEKGTGVEADTQYF
TRBV7-9	TRBJ2-7	CASSPNFGSGSSYEQYF
TRBV4-1	TRBJ2-1	CASSQEVGGNEQFF
TRBV5-1	TRBJ2-3	CASSSGLAGAADTQYF
TRBV6-5	TRBJ2-7	CASSYSSGQGAREQYF
TRBV7-8	TRBJ2-7	CASSILVTSYEQYF
TRBV9	TRBJ2-7	CASGGVGQGRNEQYF